This TCR beta chain is from a study of CD8 T cells in ankylosing spondylitis. Study-wide findings and caveats: In synovial fluid and blood from reactive arthritis, some motif variants were previously reported. Roughly 8 highly homologous variants formed a TCR beta motif that appeared characteristic of ankylosing spondylitis blood.

Quantitative barcoded 5'-RACE was used to prepare TCR beta libraries. TCRdb processed the 5' RACE reads anew with MiXCR; each CDR3 protein has one entry. The table lists 700,000 to 850,000 distinct CDR3 sequences, over 9.5% of them singletons. As regards this clonotype: Antigen specificity is unknown.

The sample comprised blood, either unsorted or a sorted T cell fraction (not recorded which). This sequence originates from a male donor with ankylosing spondylitis.

In DNA, the CDR3 is TGTGCCAGCAGTTACCCGAAGACTAGCGGGCACCAAGAGACCCAGTACTTC. The encoded protein is CASSYPKTSGHQETQYF. This rearrangement joins TRBV6-2 or TRBV6-3 to TRBJ2-5; 10 nucleotides agree with TRBD2. Trimming cost V 2 bases and J 0 bases; bases outside gene matches: 6. Germline CDR1 reads MNHEY; CDR2 reads SVGEGT. The CDR3 is 17 residues long.